This T cell receptor beta chain comes out of a study of blood T cells in healthy people across ages. Study background: Template switching retrieved approximately one barcoded beta molecule for each two T cells.

Sample-barcoded 5' priming and a J-beta primer mix drove a second PCR of roughly 6 to 12 cycles. Every sample gave at least 2.5 million paired-end reads containing CDR3. TCRdb called the 5' RACE reads again in MiXCR, with one record for every CDR3 protein. The sample shows roughly 1,000,000 distinct CDR3 sequences, around 25% of them seen only once. Overall study findings and caveats: Strong correlation linked observed beta diversity and percent naive T cells.

On this clonotype: The antigen is undetermined.

V was shortened by 6 bases and J by 4 bases, with 10 bases between the two germline ends. The CDR3 covers 12 residues. CDR1 and CDR2 (germline): SGHTA, FQGTGA. These data were also filed under a second study, of T cells of mothers and their children.

The V and J genes are TRBV7-3 and TRBJ2-7; perhaps TRBD2 as D (5 bases). The sample was blood. This clonotype was sampled from a girl between 2 and 10 years old in good health. The CDR3 region is CASSPRRYEQYF. Written as DNA, the CDR3 is TGTGCCAGCAGTCCCAGGAGGTACGAGCAGTACTTC.